This T cell receptor (beta chain) was identified in a study of blood T cell repertoires in COVID-19 (dated by TCRdb to about 2020). At the level of the whole study: The collaborator samples originated in the United States, Italy and Spain and spanned the acute and convalescent phases of COVID-19. The material from the prospective study consisted of cDNA or gDNA derived from T cells, B-cell-depleted T cells, or PBMCs. The dataset comprised deeply sampled blood TCRbeta repertoires from subjects exposed to, actively infected with, or recovered from COVID-19. A freely available public database, intended as a resource for researchers studying the immune response to SARS-CoV-2, is where the repertoires were released. The samples were drawn from the first 160 participants of the ongoing ImmuneRACE study and from over a thousand subjects provided by 6 global collaborators. Sample metadata almost always included a de-identified subject ID, COVID-19 status, age in years and sex. HLA class I and class II types, where available, came from metadata supplied by the sample provider rather than from assay-based typing. What the work shows at the level of the full study, not this receptor alone: How much clinical and demographic metadata was included differed by source and by participant, and the metadata was provided uncurated.

On this clone: Its antigen target is currently unknown. Base qualities were left out, and no much larger clone turns up one base away.

Collaborating institutions collected whole blood in K2EDTA tubes following their own protocols. For TCRbeta analysis, collaborator samples were shipped as frozen whole blood, as isolated PBMCs, or as DNA extracted from either sample type. The immunoSEQ Assay, a bias-controlled multiplex PCR, was used to amplify TCRbeta CDR3 regions from genomic DNA. As for the authors' bioinformatics: Within the assay, amplification of reference gene primers was used to estimate how many nucleated cells each sample contained. Sequence reads were collapsed and filtered to measure the absolute abundance of every unique TCRbeta CDR3 rearrangement. For each sample, productive Simpson clonality was calculated by taking the square root of Simpson's diversity index across productive rearrangements. TCRdb's version of the immuneACCESS table is confined to in-frame rearrangements and falls short of the full clone set. An unresolved V gene accounts for under half of the shortfall where checked; the remainder is of unknown origin. V and J calls and clone size are copied from that table; D and trimming were computed from the DNA. The sample table records around 140,000 clones; about three quarters of these occur just once. In total, the top ten clones hold around 16% of the sample.

Trimming accounts for 6 bases at V and 11 bases at J, while the number of junction bases matched to no gene is 3. According to the germline V gene, CDR1 reads MNHEY and CDR2 reads SVGAGI. Including cysteine and phenylalanine, the CDR3 has 12 amino acids. Only CDR3 DNA remains: 36 bases, in frame from the first base. The receptor's source is a man in his forties or fifties with acute or convalescent COVID-19. Sequencing was performed on peripheral blood. The sequence joins TRBV6-5 to TRBJ1-6, with 8 bases aligning to TRBD1. The CDR3: CASSRGRTPLHF. Here is the DNA: TGTGCCAGCAGCAGGGGGCGGACACCCCTCCACTTT.